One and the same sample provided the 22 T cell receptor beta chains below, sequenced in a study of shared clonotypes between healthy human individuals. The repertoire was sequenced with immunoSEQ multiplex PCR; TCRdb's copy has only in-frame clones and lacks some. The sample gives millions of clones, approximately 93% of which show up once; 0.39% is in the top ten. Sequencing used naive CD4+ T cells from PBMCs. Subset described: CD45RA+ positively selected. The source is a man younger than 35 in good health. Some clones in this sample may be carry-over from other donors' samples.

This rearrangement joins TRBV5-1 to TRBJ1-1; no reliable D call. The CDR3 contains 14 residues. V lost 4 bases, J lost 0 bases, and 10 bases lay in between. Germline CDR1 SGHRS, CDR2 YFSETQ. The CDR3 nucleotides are TGCGCCAGCAGCCCGGACGTCGTGAACACTGAAGCTTTCTTT. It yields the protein CASSPDVVNTEAFF.

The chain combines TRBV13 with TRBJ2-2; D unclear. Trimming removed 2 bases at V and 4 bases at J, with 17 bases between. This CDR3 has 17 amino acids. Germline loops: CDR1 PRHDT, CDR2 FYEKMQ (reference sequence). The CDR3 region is CASSLLGGPGPTGELFF. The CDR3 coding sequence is TGTGCCAGCAGCTTATTGGGTGGGCCGGGCCCCACCGGGGAGCTGTTTTTT.

CDR3: CASTRDRTGATEAFF. The CDR3 DNA reads as TGTGCCAGCACCCGGGACAGGACGGGGGCCACTGAAGCTTTCTTT. J is TRBJ1-1 and V is TRBV9; TRBD1 agrees at 8 bases. CDR1 and CDR2 from the germline V gene are SGDLS and YYNGEE. The CDR3 has 15 residues. V lost 6 bases to trimming and J lost 4 bases; unmatched junction nucleotides: 11.

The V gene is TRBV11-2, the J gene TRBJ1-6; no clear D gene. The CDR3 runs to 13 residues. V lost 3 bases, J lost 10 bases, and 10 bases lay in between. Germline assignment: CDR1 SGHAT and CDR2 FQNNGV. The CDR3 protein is CASSFGLESPLHF. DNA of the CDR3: TGTGCCAGCAGCTTCGGATTAGAGTCACCCCTCCACTTT.

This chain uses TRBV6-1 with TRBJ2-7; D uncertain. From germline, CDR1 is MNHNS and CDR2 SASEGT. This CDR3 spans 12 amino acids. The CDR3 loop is CAVGETAYEQYF. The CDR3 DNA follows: TGTGCAGTGGGTGAAACAGCCTACGAGCAGTACTTC.

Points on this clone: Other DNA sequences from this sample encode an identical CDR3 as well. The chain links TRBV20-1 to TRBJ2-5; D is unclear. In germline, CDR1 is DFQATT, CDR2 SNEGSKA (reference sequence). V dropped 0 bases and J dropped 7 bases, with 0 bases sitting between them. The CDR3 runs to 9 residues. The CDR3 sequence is CSARETQYF. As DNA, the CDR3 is TGCAGTGCTAGAGAGACCCAGTACTTC.

This chain's CDR3 is CASSLWTVATEAFF. The DNA for the CDR3 is TGTGCCAGCAGTTTGTGGACAGTAGCCACTGAAGCTTTCTTT. The gene calls are TRBV28 and TRBJ1-1, with D perhaps matching TRBD1 (6 bases). The V gene's germline CDR1 is MDHEN and CDR2 SYDVKM. The CDR3 is 14 amino acids. V was clipped by 3 bases and J by 4 bases, with 12 bases between them.

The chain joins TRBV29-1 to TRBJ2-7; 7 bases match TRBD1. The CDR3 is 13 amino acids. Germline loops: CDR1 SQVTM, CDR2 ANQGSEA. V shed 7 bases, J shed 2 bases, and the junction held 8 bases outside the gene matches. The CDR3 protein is CSARDSPTYEQYF. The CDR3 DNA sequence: TGCAGCGCCCGGGACAGCCCAACCTACGAGCAGTACTTC.

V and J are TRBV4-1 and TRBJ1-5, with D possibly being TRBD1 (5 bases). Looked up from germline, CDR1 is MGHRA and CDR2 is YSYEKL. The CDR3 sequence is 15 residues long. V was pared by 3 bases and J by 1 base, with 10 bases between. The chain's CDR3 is CASSQDKVSNQPQHF. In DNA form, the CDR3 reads TGCGCCAGCAGCCAGGACAAAGTAAGCAATCAGCCCCAGCATTTT.

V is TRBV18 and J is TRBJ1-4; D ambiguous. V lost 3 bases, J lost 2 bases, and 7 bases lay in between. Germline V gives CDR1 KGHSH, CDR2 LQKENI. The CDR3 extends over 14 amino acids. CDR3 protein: CASSPPQTNEKLFF. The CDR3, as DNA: TGTGCCAGCTCACCGCCTCAGACTAATGAAAAACTGTTTTTT.

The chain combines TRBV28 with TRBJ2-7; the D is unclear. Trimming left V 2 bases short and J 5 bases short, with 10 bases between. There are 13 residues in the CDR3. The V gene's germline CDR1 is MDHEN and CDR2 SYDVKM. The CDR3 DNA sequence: TGTGCCAGCAGTTTACCCACTGGAAACGAGCAGTACTTC. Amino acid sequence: CASSLPTGNEQYF.

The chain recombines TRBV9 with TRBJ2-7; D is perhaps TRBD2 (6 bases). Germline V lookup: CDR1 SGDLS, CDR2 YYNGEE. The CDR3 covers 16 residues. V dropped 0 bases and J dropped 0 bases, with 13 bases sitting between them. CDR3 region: CASSVVPSVSSYEQYF. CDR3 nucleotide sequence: TGTGCCAGCAGCGTAGTGCCTAGCGTTAGCTCCTACGAGCAGTACTTC.

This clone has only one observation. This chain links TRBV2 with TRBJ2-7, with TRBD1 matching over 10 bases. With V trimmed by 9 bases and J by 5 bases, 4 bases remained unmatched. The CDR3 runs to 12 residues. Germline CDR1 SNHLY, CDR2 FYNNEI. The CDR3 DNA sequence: TGTGCCAGAGGGACAGGGGCACACGAGCAGTACTTC. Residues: CARGTGAHEQYF.

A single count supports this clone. This CDR3 is CSVLRGVRYEQYF. Here the CDR3 DNA reads TGCAGCGTTCTTCGGGGAGTCCGCTACGAGCAGTACTTC. The V and J genes are TRBV29-1 and TRBJ2-7; a possible D gene is TRBD2 (5 bases). The CDR3 consists of 13 residues. The germline CDR1 and CDR2 sequences are SQVTM and ANQGSEA. Trimming took off 5 bases at V and 3 bases at J, with 14 bases between the two ends.

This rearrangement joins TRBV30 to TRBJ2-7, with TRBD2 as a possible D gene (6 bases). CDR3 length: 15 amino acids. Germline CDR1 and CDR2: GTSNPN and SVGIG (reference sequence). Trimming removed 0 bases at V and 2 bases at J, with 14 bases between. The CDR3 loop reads CAWSVGAGSAYEQYF. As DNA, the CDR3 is TGTGCCTGGAGTGTTGGGGCGGGATCCGCCTACGAGCAGTACTTC.

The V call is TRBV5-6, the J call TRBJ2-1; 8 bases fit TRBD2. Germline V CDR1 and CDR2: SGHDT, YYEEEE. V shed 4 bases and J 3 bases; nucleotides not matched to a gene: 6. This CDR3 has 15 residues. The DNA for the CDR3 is TGTGCCAGCAGCCCAGGACTAGCAATCTACAATGAGCAGTTCTTC. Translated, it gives CASSPGLAIYNEQFF. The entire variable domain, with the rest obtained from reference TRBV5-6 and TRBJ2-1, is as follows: DAGVTQSPTHLIKTRGQQVTLRCSPKSGHDTVSWYQQALGQGPQFIFQYYEEEERQRGNFPDRFSGHQFPNYSSELNVNALLLGDSALYLCASSPGLAIYNEQFFGPGTRLTVL.

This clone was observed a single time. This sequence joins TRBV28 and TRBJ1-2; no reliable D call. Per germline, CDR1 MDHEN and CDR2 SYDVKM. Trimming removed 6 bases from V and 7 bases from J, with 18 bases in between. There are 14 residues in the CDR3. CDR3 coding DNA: TGTGCCAGCAGCCTTGGTCAGGAGTCCGGTGGCTACACCTTC. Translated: CASSLGQESGGYTF.

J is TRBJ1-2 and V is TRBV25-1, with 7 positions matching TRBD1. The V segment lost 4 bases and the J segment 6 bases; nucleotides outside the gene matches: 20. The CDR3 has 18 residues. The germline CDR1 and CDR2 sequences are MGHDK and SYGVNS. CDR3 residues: CASSGSPRGTATGDGYTF. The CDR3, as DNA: TGTGCCAGCAGTGGATCTCCAAGGGGGACAGCGACTGGGGATGGCTACACCTTC.

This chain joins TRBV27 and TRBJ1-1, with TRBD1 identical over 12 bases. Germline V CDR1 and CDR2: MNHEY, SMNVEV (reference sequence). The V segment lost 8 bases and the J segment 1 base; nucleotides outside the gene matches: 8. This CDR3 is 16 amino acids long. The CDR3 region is CASRRDRGPGNTEAFF. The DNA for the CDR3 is TGTGCCAGCCGCCGGGACAGGGGGCCCGGGAACACTGAAGCTTTCTTT.

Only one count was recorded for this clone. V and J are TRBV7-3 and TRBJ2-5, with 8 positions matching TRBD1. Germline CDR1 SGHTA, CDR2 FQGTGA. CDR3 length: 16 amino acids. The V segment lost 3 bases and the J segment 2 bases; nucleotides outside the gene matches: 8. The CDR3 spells CASSLGKQGGQETQYF. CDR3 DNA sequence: TGTGCCAGCAGCTTGGGAAAACAGGGGGGACAAGAGACCCAGTACTTC.

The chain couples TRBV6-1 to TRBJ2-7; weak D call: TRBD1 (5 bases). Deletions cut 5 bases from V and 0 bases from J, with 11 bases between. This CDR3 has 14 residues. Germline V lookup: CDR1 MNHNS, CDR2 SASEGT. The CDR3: CASSQGTNSYEQYF. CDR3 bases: TGTGCCAGCAGTCAGGGTACTAACTCCTACGAGCAGTACTTC.

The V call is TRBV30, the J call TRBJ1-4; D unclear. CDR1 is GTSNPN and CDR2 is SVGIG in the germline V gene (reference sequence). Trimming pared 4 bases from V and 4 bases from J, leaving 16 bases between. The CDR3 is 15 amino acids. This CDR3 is CAWTKGSALNEKLFF. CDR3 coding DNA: TGTGCCTGGACCAAGGGTTCCGCGCTTAATGAAAAACTGTTTTTT.